The 30 T cell receptor beta chains listed next were all sequenced from one sample in a study of CD4 T cells in relation to SARS-CoV-2 and coronaviruses. These receptors have no identified antigens. TCRdb's table, derived via immunoSEQ multiplex PCR, lists solely in-frame clones and lacks some. In the table there are under 20,000 clones, about 77% of which are singletons. CD4+ T cells from unexposed donors were obtained before the COVID-19 pandemic (2011-2018). Isolation of CD4+ T cells took place after about 9 days in culture. Sequenced input: CD4+ T cells from PBMCs, cultured in vitro. Source of these receptors: a human donor in good health.

J is TRBJ2-1 and V is TRBV30; D may be TRBD2 (6 bases). V was clipped by 0 bases and J by 12 bases, with 12 bases between them. The CDR3 spans 12 residues. Per the germline V gene, CDR1 is GTSNPN and CDR2 is SVGIG (reference sequence). In DNA, the CDR3 is TGTGCCTGGAGTGTCGTGGGAGGTGGGCAGTTCTTC. This translates into CAWSVVGGGQFF.

This clone has just a few counts. The V and J genes are TRBV12-3 or TRBV12-4 and TRBJ1-3; D is uncertain. V gave up 5 bases and J gave up 0 bases, with 5 bases separating them. This CDR3 comprises 13 residues. CDR3 sequence (DNA): TGTGCCAGCAGTAGCAGCTCTGGAAACACCATATATTTT. It is translated as CASSSSSGNTIYF.

The V and J genes are TRBV24-1 and TRBJ1-2; no firm D call. The germline gives CDR1 KGHDR, CDR2 SFDVKD. The CDR3 is made up of 13 amino acids. V was shortened by 1 base and J by 10 bases, with 12 bases between the two germline ends. This chain's CDR3 is CATSDFRSKDYTF. CDR3 coding DNA: TGTGCCACCAGTGATTTTCGTTCCAAAGACTACACCTTC.

The chain joins TRBV19 to TRBJ2-4; the D is unclear. This CDR3 spans 14 amino acids. Trimming took off 0 bases at V and 4 bases at J, with 7 bases between the two ends. Germline loops: CDR1 LNHDA, CDR2 SQIVND (reference sequence). This chain's CDR3 is CASSIDSGKNIQYF. DNA for the CDR3: TGTGCCAGTAGTATAGATTCCGGGAAAAACATTCAGTACTTC.

The CDR3 loop is CASSSRPGQGNTIYF. Written as DNA, the CDR3 is TGTGCCAGCAGCTCGCGACCGGGACAGGGAAACACCATATATTTT. The rearrangement uses TRBV9 and TRBJ1-3, with TRBD1 matching 7 bases. Trimming removed 4 bases from V and 4 bases from J; junction bases left unmatched: 8. This CDR3 spans 15 amino acids. Germline assignment: CDR1 SGDLS and CDR2 YYNGEE.

V and J are TRBV30 and TRBJ1-4, with 7 bases that match TRBD1. The V gene end was trimmed by 3 bases and the J gene end by 4 bases; junction bases not matched to a gene: 2. The CDR3 covers 13 residues. Germline V CDR1 and CDR2: GTSNPN, SVGIG (reference sequence). CDR3 sequence: CAWRRDSNEKLFF. The CDR3 DNA reads TGTGCCTGGAGAAGGGACAGTAATGAAAAACTGTTTTTT. The complete variable domain, with remaining parts taken from reference TRBV30 and TRBJ1-4, reads SQTIHQWPATLVQPVGSPLSLECTVEGTSNPNLYWYRQAAGRGLQLLFYSVGIGQISSEVPQNLSASRPQDRQFILSSKKLLLSDSGFYLCAWRRDSNEKLFFGSGTQLSVL.

The rearrangement uses TRBV28 and TRBJ2-6, with a possible D match to TRBD2 (6 bases). Germline loops: CDR1 MDHEN, CDR2 SYDVKM. Trimming cost V 6 bases and J 1 base, with 22 bases left between them. The CDR3 extends over 19 amino acids. The CDR3 sequence: CASSPDGQEGFSGANVLTF. The CDR3 DNA follows: TGTGCCAGCAGCCCCGATGGTCAGGAGGGGTTTTCTGGGGCCAACGTCCTGACTTTC.

There are a few counts of this clone. The CDR3 loop is CASKWTGHTEAFF. The CDR3 region has the DNA TGTGCCAGCAAGTGGACAGGGCACACTGAAGCTTTCTTT. The J gene is TRBJ1-1, the V gene TRBV6-6; 8 bases line up with TRBD1. CDR1 is MNHNY, CDR2 SVGAGI, per germline (reference sequence). V shed 7 bases, J shed 3 bases, and the junction held 4 bases outside the gene matches. The CDR3 is 13 amino acids.

In its sample, this clone was seen once. The gene calls are TRBV10-2 and TRBJ1-4; D is perhaps TRBD1 (5 bases). The germline gives CDR1 WSHSY, CDR2 SAAADI. V lost 5 bases, J lost 10 bases, and 20 bases lay in between. There are 15 residues in the CDR3. Here the CDR3 DNA reads TGCGCCAGCAGTAGAGGATTGGACACCCTTGGAAAACTGTTTTTT. Encoded protein: CASSRGLDTLGKLFF.

V is TRBV18 and J is TRBJ1-1; D is unclear. Germline loops: CDR1 KGHSH, CDR2 LQKENI. This CDR3 contains 12 residues. The V end was cut by 4 bases, the J end by 0 bases, with 3 bases between. CDR3 nucleotide sequence: TGTGCCAGCTCACGTATGAACACTGAAGCTTTCTTT. It encodes CASSRMNTEAFF.

In this sample, this clone turned up once. The chain carries TRBV27 and TRBJ2-1; TRBD2 matches 11 bases. Germline CDR1 reads MNHEY; CDR2 reads SMNVEV (reference sequence). With 5 bases clipped from V and 2 bases from J, the junction kept 5 bases outside the gene matches. This CDR3 has 16 residues. The CDR3 spells CASSPLAGGPYNEQFF. The CDR3 region has the DNA TGTGCCAGCAGTCCATTAGCGGGAGGGCCCTACAATGAGCAGTTCTTC.

Worth noting for this clone: In the same sample, other DNA sequences code for this CDR3. The rearrangement uses TRBV6-4 and TRBJ2-2; D is unclear. Per germline, CDR1 MRHNA and CDR2 SNTAGT. V was trimmed by 2 bases and J by 3 bases, leaving 4 bases between them. This CDR3 comprises 13 residues. As DNA, the CDR3 is TGTGCCAGCAGTGACAGGGACACCGGGGAGCTGTTTTTT. Protein: CASSDRDTGELFF.

The J gene is TRBJ2-5, the V gene TRBV9; tentative D call: TRBD1 (5 bases). V shed 3 bases and J shed 4 bases, with 22 bases lying between them. The CDR3 length is 17 residues. Germline V gives CDR1 SGDLS, CDR2 YYNGEE. CDR3 loop: CASSGGARAGSVETQYF. The CDR3 DNA is TGTGCCAGCAGCGGTGGTGCCAGGGCAGGGTCGGTAGAGACCCAGTACTTC.

This sequence joins TRBV24-1 and TRBJ2-1, with a tentative D call TRBD1 (5 bases). Trimming removed 0 bases from V and 4 bases from J, with 9 bases in between. This CDR3 is 15 amino acids long. Per the germline V gene, CDR1 is KGHDR and CDR2 is SFDVKD. CDR3 in amino acids: CATSDLHQGYNEQFF. CDR3 nucleotide sequence: TGTGCCACCAGTGATTTGCATCAGGGATACAATGAGCAGTTCTTC.

The V and J genes are TRBV7-3 and TRBJ1-1, with D possibly being TRBD1 (5 bases). Germline loops: CDR1 SGHTA, CDR2 FQGTGA. Trimming took 4 bases from V and 5 from J, leaving 11 bases between them. The CDR3 extends over 13 amino acids. CDR3 bases: TGTGCCAGCAGCTCGGGGGTAAGGACTGAAGCTTTCTTT. It encodes CASSSGVRTEAFF.

The V gene is TRBV24-1, the J gene TRBJ2-1; no firm D call. The CDR3 extends over 19 amino acids. Trimming removed 3 bases from V and 5 bases from J, with 25 bases in between. Germline V gene lookup returns CDR1 KGHDR and CDR2 SFDVKD. CDR3 residues: CATSDRPQPSNRLNNEQFF. CDR3 DNA: TGTGCCACCAGTGATAGGCCCCAGCCATCCAACCGATTAAACAATGAGCAGTTCTTC.

The V gene is TRBV6-5, the J gene TRBJ2-3, with TRBD2 matching 9 bases. The CDR3 extends over 15 amino acids. Germline CDR1 is MNHEY and CDR2 is SVGAGI. V lost 7 bases, J lost 4 bases, and 9 bases stayed unmatched. Written as DNA, the CDR3 is TGTGCCAGCATGGGGCGGGAGGGGAGAGCAGATACGCAGTATTTT. Translated: CASMGREGRADTQYF.

This chain connects TRBV7-3 to TRBJ2-2; no clear D. The germline gives CDR1 SGHTA, CDR2 FQGTGA. Trimming removed 6 bases from V and 0 bases from J, with 17 bases in between. The CDR3 is 17 residues long. The CDR3 reads CASSPYPGSANTGELFF. CDR3 coding DNA: TGTGCCAGCAGTCCTTACCCGGGCTCAGCGAACACCGGGGAGCTGTTTTTT.

The V and J genes are TRBV27 and TRBJ2-5, with 14 bases matching TRBD2. The germline V gene encodes CDR1 MNHEY and CDR2 SMNVEV (reference sequence). The junction had 9 bases not matched to a gene; V was cut back by 5 bases and J by 4 bases. The CDR3 extends over 17 amino acids. In nucleotides, the CDR3 is TGTGCCAGCAGTCCCACGGGGACTAGCGGGAGAGGAGAGACCCAGTACTTC. Amino acids: CASSPTGTSGRGETQYF.

The CDR3 loop is CAISDSLGEKDYGYTF. The DNA for the CDR3 is TGTGCCATCAGTGATAGTCTAGGGGAGAAGGACTATGGCTACACCTTC. The chain is built from TRBV10-3 and TRBJ1-2; possible D gene TRBD1, 5 bases. The V and J ends lost 3 bases and 3 bases respectively, with 17 bases between them. The CDR3 runs to 16 residues. The germline V gene has CDR1 ENHRY and CDR2 SYGVKD.

The chain carries TRBV10-3 and TRBJ2-1; TRBD2 agrees at 9 bases. The CDR3 runs 15 residues. Losses at the gene ends were 3 bases for V and 3 bases for J; bases not matched to a gene: 3. Germline assignment: CDR1 ENHRY and CDR2 SYGVKD. CDR3 DNA sequence: TGTGCCATCAGTGACCCTAGCGGGATCTACAATGAGCAGTTCTTC. Protein product: CAISDPSGIYNEQFF.

The chain has TRBV24-1 and TRBJ2-1; TRBD2 matches 9 bases. The CDR3 spans 17 residues. V shed 1 base, J shed 8 bases, and the junction held 11 bases outside the gene matches. Germline V CDR1 and CDR2: KGHDR, SFDVKD. The CDR3 here is CATSDFSAGGPVHEQFF. DNA for the CDR3: TGTGCCACCAGTGATTTTTCGGCGGGAGGGCCTGTGCATGAGCAGTTCTTC.

This clone was detected only a few times. The genes are TRBV3-1 (or the pseudogene TRBV3-2) and TRBJ2-2; D not certain. V was trimmed by 3 bases and J by 3 bases, leaving 5 bases between them. There are 13 residues in the CDR3. Germline V CDR1 and CDR2: LGHDT, YNNKEL (reference sequence). The CDR3 DNA follows: TGTGCCAGCAGCCATGCGGACACCGGGGAGCTGTTTTTT. Protein: CASSHADTGELFF.

The gene calls are TRBV6-5 and TRBJ1-1, with D maybe TRBD1 (5 bases). The CDR3 has 13 amino acids. V was cut by 6 bases and J by 3 bases, with 11 bases left in between. Germline V CDR1 and CDR2: MNHEY, SVGAGI. CDR3 protein: CASRGRLDTEAFF. As DNA, the CDR3 is TGTGCCAGCAGGGGACGGTTGGACACTGAAGCTTTCTTT.

The J gene is TRBJ2-2, the V gene TRBV7-2; TRBD2 matches 7 bases. The CDR3 contains 16 residues. The germline V gene has CDR1 SGHTA and CDR2 FQGNSA. With V trimmed by 1 base and J by 5 bases, 7 bases remained unmatched. The CDR3 coding sequence is TGTGCCAGCAGCTTAGAACCTAGCGGTCGGACCGGGGAGCTGTTTTTT. Its protein is CASSLEPSGRTGELFF.

This chain links TRBV3-1 (or the pseudogene TRBV3-2) with TRBJ1-3; D call uncertain. Germline lookup yields CDR1 LGHDT and CDR2 YNNKEL (reference sequence). V shed 4 bases and J shed 2 bases, with 12 bases lying between them. This CDR3 spans 15 amino acids. The CDR3 region is CASSPSAEAGNTIYF. For the CDR3, the DNA is TGTGCCAGCAGCCCCTCAGCGGAGGCTGGAAACACCATATATTTT.

The chain recombines TRBV3-1 (or the pseudogene TRBV3-2) with TRBJ1-6; D may be TRBD1 (5 bases). Germline assignment: CDR1 LGHDT and CDR2 YNNKEL (reference sequence). The CDR3 extends over 17 amino acids. Trimming cost V 0 bases and J 9 bases, with 18 bases left between them. The CDR3 sequence is CASSQDGGGIRGSPLHF. The CDR3 bases are TGTGCCAGCAGCCAAGATGGTGGGGGAATTCGGGGTTCACCCCTCCACTTT.

This clone was picked up a small number of times. This rearrangement joins TRBV3-1 (or the pseudogene TRBV3-2) to TRBJ1-6; D is uncertain. The length of the CDR3 is 13 residues. V was pared by 4 bases and J by 5 bases, with 6 bases between. In germline, CDR1 is LGHDT, CDR2 YNNKEL (reference sequence). DNA of the CDR3: TGTGCCAGCAGCCCCGCCGATAATTCACCCCTCCACTTT. It yields the protein CASSPADNSPLHF.

The V gene is TRBV18, the J gene TRBJ2-7; either TRBD1 or TRBD2 may fit D (5 bases each). This CDR3 is built from 13 residues. Looked up from germline, CDR1 is KGHSH and CDR2 is LQKENI. Deletions cut 4 bases from V and 5 bases from J, with 12 bases between. The chain's CDR3 is CASSRREGHEQYF. CDR3 DNA sequence: TGTGCCAGCTCACGGCGAGAGGGGCACGAGCAGTACTTC.

This clone occurred once. The gene calls are TRBV28 and TRBJ2-7; the match to TRBD2 covers 13 bases. V was pared by 6 bases and J by 6 bases, with 17 bases of the junction left unmatched. Germline assignment: CDR1 MDHEN and CDR2 SYDVKM. This CDR3 is 18 amino acids long. The CDR3 here is CASRNGLAGVKFQSEQYF. For the CDR3, the DNA is TGTGCCAGCAGGAATGGACTAGCGGGAGTAAAATTTCAAAGCGAGCAGTACTTC.